This T cell receptor (beta chain) was found in a study of OX40 agonist ivuxolimab in advanced cancers. Method: immunoSEQ multiplex PCR; TCRdb's copy keeps in-frame clones and lacks some. The repertoire holds over 50,000 clones, with 84% as singletons. The sample consisted of CD4+ or CD8+ T cells sorted from blood, taken in a trial of the OX40 agonist ivuxolimab. The TCR sequence derives from an adult with an advanced solid tumor such as melanoma, head and neck, liver or kidney cancer.

The CDR3 DNA sequence: TGTGCCAGTAGTATCGGATGGGGGAACACTGAAGCTTTCTTT. As protein: CASSIGWGNTEAFF. J is TRBJ1-1 and V is TRBV19; D gene uncertain. The V gene's germline CDR1 is LNHDA and CDR2 SQIVND (reference sequence). This CDR3 has 14 residues. V shed 3 bases and J shed 1 base, with 9 bases lying between them.